This passage covers 27 T cell receptor beta chains from one sample sequenced in a study of CD8 T cells in ankylosing spondylitis. Study-level points and caveats: Among TCR beta sequences, a motif of several highly homologous variants appeared characteristic of ankylosing spondylitis blood.

No cognate antigen is known for these TCRs. TCRdb processed the 5' RACE reads anew with MiXCR; each CDR3 protein has one entry. The sample shows fewer than 400,000 distinct CDR3 sequences, approximately 20% of them seen only once. The sample comprised blood, either unsorted or a sorted T cell fraction (not recorded which). The receptors shown here come from a male donor with ankylosing spondylitis.

This clonotype came up a few times. CDR3 region: CASSLASATNEKLFF. The CDR3 DNA is TGTGCCAGCAGCTTAGCGTCAGCAACTAATGAAAAACTGTTTTTT. The rearrangement links TRBV7-9 to TRBJ1-4; D not certain. Trimming cost V 0 bases and J 0 bases, with 5 bases left between them. This CDR3 has 15 residues. The germline CDR1 and CDR2 sequences are SEHNR and FQNEAQ (reference sequence).

This sequence joins TRBV20-1 and TRBJ2-3, with 9 bases aligning to TRBD2. From germline, CDR1 is DFQATT and CDR2 SNEGSKA (reference sequence). The V gene end was trimmed by 2 bases and the J gene end by 5 bases; junction bases not matched to a gene: 8. The CDR3 is 15 residues long. The CDR3 nucleotides are TGCAGTGCTAGACGTAGCGGGAGTCGAATAGATACGCAGTATTTT. Encoded protein: CSARRSGSRIDTQYF.

The chain has TRBV29-1 and TRBJ2-1, with D possibly matching TRBD2 (5 bases). The CDR3 is 15 amino acids. Germline CDR1 is SQVTM and CDR2 is ANQGSEA. Trimming removed 1 base from V and 8 bases from J, with 18 bases in between. The CDR3 coding sequence is TGCAGCGTTGAAGGAGGGATGCCGCCGGTGGATGAGCAGTTCTTC. This codes for CSVEGGMPPVDEQFF.

This clonotype was recorded a few times. The chain is built from TRBV20-1 and TRBJ2-7; 8 bases are shared with TRBD2. This CDR3 comprises 14 residues. Trimming at V came to 4 bases and at J to 2 bases, leaving 7 bases not matched to a gene. Germline V CDR1 and CDR2: DFQATT, SNEGSKA (reference sequence). The CDR3 sequence is CSAIGTRTTYEQYF. As DNA, the CDR3 is TGCAGTGCTATCGGGACTAGGACCACCTACGAGCAGTACTTC.

This chain connects TRBV19 to TRBJ1-2; 8 nucleotides agree with TRBD1. CDR1 is LNHDA, CDR2 SQIVND, per germline (reference sequence). V was pared by 5 bases and J by 2 bases, with 1 base of the junction left unmatched. CDR3 length: 13 amino acids. The CDR3 nucleotides read TGTGCCAGTAGTTCAGGGGGCAACTATGGCTACACCTTC. This gives the protein CASSSGGNYGYTF.

A few counts support this clonotype. The V gene is TRBV28, the J gene TRBJ2-7; tentative D call: TRBD1 (6 bases). The length of the CDR3 is 16 residues. Trimming shortened V by 5 bases and J by 3 bases, and 20 bases separated the two germline ends. Germline CDR1 and CDR2: MDHEN and SYDVKM. In DNA form, the CDR3 reads TGTGCCAGCAGTAGCCTCCTCAGGGGCATCGGCTACGAGCAGTACTTC. This encodes CASSSLLRGIGYEQYF.

This clonotype was detected only a few times. The chain recombines TRBV4-1 with TRBJ2-7; 8 positions match TRBD1. CDR1 MGHRA and CDR2 YSYEKL come from the germline V gene. The trim removed 1 base at V and 2 bases at J, leaving 7 bases unmatched. The CDR3 is 16 amino acids. The CDR3 loop reads CASSQGGQVFTYEQYF. The CDR3 DNA reads as TGCGCCAGCAGCCAAGGGGGACAGGTTTTTACCTACGAGCAGTACTTC.

This clonotype was seen at least ten times. Written as DNA, the CDR3 is TGTGCCACCAGTGATTTATCGGGAGAGGCCACCGGGGAGCTGTTTTTT. Translation gives CATSDLSGEATGELFF. The rearrangement uses TRBV24-1 and TRBJ2-2, with a tentative D call TRBD2 (6 bases). CDR3 length: 16 residues. CDR1 and CDR2 from the germline V gene are KGHDR and SFDVKD. V lost 1 base and J lost 4, with 12 bases in between.

This clonotype was seen a handful of times. The chain employs TRBV7-8 and TRBJ2-2; D is perhaps TRBD1 (5 bases). The V end lost 1 base, the J end lost 0 bases, and 9 bases lay between the germline ends. Germline loops: CDR1 SGHVS, CDR2 FQNEAQ. The CDR3 is 16 amino acids. DNA for the CDR3: TGTGCCAGCAGCTTAGTTTGGACACCGAACACCGGGGAGCTGTTTTTT. It yields the protein CASSLVWTPNTGELFF.

The V gene is TRBV6-4, the J gene TRBJ2-2; tentatively, D is TRBD1 (6 bases). Germline V gives CDR1 MRHNA, CDR2 SNTAGT. This CDR3 spans 13 amino acids. V was pared by 8 bases and J by 1 base, with 8 bases between. The CDR3 sequence is CASSGQNTGELFF. The CDR3 DNA is TGTGCCAGCTCGGGACAGAACACCGGGGAGCTGTTTTTT.

A few counts support this clonotype. The chain joins TRBV12-3 or TRBV12-4 to TRBJ2-2; 9 nucleotides agree with TRBD2. V shed 6 bases, J shed 5 bases, and the junction held 10 bases outside the gene matches. This CDR3 has 16 residues. The DNA of the CDR3 is TGTGCCAGCAGCCCCGAGGGACTAGCCGAAACCGGGGAGCTGTTTTTT. Protein sequence: CASSPEGLAETGELFF.

V usage is TRBV18 and J usage is TRBJ2-7, with 8 bases that match TRBD1. V trimming: 4 bases; J trimming: 1 base; junction bases outside the gene matches: 9. Germline V lookup: CDR1 KGHSH, CDR2 LQKENI. The CDR3 totals 16 residues. For the CDR3, the DNA is TGTGCCAGCTCACGGACAGGGAACCCCTTATCCTACGAGCAGTACTTC. It yields the protein CASSRTGNPLSYEQYF.

There are many counts of this clonotype. This chain connects TRBV20-1 to TRBJ1-5; D remains unclear. Trimming removed 0 bases from V and 3 bases from J, with 6 bases in between. Germline CDR1 DFQATT, CDR2 SNEGSKA (reference sequence). This CDR3 region has 13 residues. The CDR3 DNA reads as TGCAGTGCTAGAGAAAGTCACAATCAGCCCCAGCATTTT. This codes for CSARESHNQPQHF.

This clonotype occurred a few times. This chain connects TRBV20-1 to TRBJ1-5; D is undetermined. Per germline, CDR1 DFQATT and CDR2 SNEGSKA (reference sequence). The CDR3 extends over 13 amino acids. V dropped 5 bases and J dropped 6 bases, with 14 bases sitting between them. CDR3 nucleotides: TGCAGTGCTGGTAGGTGGTTCGTTCAGCCCCAGCATTTT. This gives the protein CSAGRWFVQPQHF.

This clonotype was picked up a small number of times. This chain joins TRBV20-1 and TRBJ2-3, with 12 nucleotides matching TRBD2. The CDR3 contains 17 residues. The V segment lost 3 bases and the J segment 4 bases; nucleotides outside the gene matches: 11. Germline V gene data show CDR1 as DFQATT and CDR2 as SNEGSKA (reference sequence). CDR3 residues: CSASGALAGGSADTQYF. CDR3 coding DNA: TGCAGTGCTAGTGGGGCCCTAGCGGGAGGGAGCGCAGATACGCAGTATTTT.

This clonotype was seen only a few times. This chain joins TRBV20-1 and TRBJ2-7, with D perhaps TRBD2 (5 bases). CDR3 length equals 16 residues. Germline V CDR1 and CDR2: DFQATT, SNEGSKA (reference sequence). The V and J ends lost 3 bases and 0 bases respectively, with 18 bases between them. CDR3 sequence: CSASSFASTSSYEQYF. The CDR3 nucleotides read TGCAGTGCTAGTAGCTTTGCGTCCACTAGCTCCTACGAGCAGTACTTC.

The V call is TRBV12-3 or TRBV12-4, the J call TRBJ2-2; D remains ambiguous. With 10 bases removed from V and 2 bases from J, the gap between germline ends came to 17 bases. This CDR3 has 15 residues. The CDR3 DNA reads TGTGCCACCCAGTTCGACCCCGCTAACACCGGGGAGCTGTTTTTT. It specifies CATQFDPANTGELFF.

The chain joins TRBV9 to TRBJ2-2; TRBD1 matches 9 bases. J lost 6 bases, V lost 6 bases, and 9 bases had no gene match. CDR1 and CDR2 from the germline V gene are SGDLS and YYNGEE. The CDR3 consists of 15 residues. The CDR3 is CASKTGGVMSGELFF. DNA for the CDR3: TGTGCCAGCAAAACAGGGGGCGTTATGTCCGGGGAGCTGTTTTTT. Full variable domain (missing parts from reference TRBV9 and TRBJ2-2): DSGVTQTPKHLITATGQRVTLRCSPRSGDLSVYWYQQSLDQGLQFLIQYYNGEERAKGNILERFSAQQFPDLHSELNLSSLELGDSALYFCASKTGGVMSGELFFGEGSRLTVL.

The genes are TRBV12-3 or TRBV12-4 and TRBJ2-7; D call uncertain. Deletions cut 7 bases from V and 2 bases from J, with 9 bases between. CDR3 length equals 12 residues. The CDR3 reads CASKRTAYEQYF. As DNA, the CDR3 is TGTGCCAGCAAGAGAACAGCCTACGAGCAGTACTTC.

This sequence joins TRBV19 and TRBJ2-1; 8 nucleotides line up with TRBD2. Germline V gives CDR1 LNHDA, CDR2 SQIVND (reference sequence). The V and J ends lost 6 bases and 3 bases, in that order; junction bases with no gene match: 4. The CDR3 has 14 amino acids. CDR3 nucleotide sequence: TGTGCCAGTAGCCCGGGACTAGTCTACAATGAGCAGTTCTTC. It translates to CASSPGLVYNEQFF.

V and J are TRBV7-8 and TRBJ2-3, with 11 positions matching TRBD2. This CDR3 spans 16 amino acids. CDR1 is SGHVS and CDR2 is FQNEAQ in the germline V gene. V lost 5 bases to trimming and J lost 6 bases; unmatched junction nucleotides: 10. CDR3 amino acids: CASSQLAGGPGDTQYF. In DNA form, the CDR3 reads TGTGCCAGCAGCCAGTTAGCGGGAGGGCCTGGGGATACGCAGTATTTT.

J is TRBJ2-7 and V is TRBV20-1, with 11 bases aligning to TRBD2. Trimming took 4 bases from V and 2 from J; bases not matched to a gene: 4. CDR1 and CDR2 from the germline V gene are DFQATT and SNEGSKA (reference sequence). CDR3 length equals 14 residues. The CDR3, as DNA: TGCAGTGCTAAACCGACTAGCGGGACCTACGAGCAGTACTTC. It specifies CSAKPTSGTYEQYF.

The CDR3 DNA reads TGTGCCAGCAGCCCCAAACTAGCGGGAGTATCAAATGAGCAGTTCTTC. This encodes CASSPKLAGVSNEQFF. V gene TRBV3-1 combines with J gene TRBJ2-1, with 11 bases lining up with TRBD2. Trimming cost V 4 bases and J 7 bases; bases outside gene matches: 9. The V gene's germline CDR1 is LGHDT and CDR2 YNNKEL (reference sequence). The CDR3 has 16 residues.

This clonotype was seen more than once but under ten times. The chain joins TRBV6-1 to TRBJ2-2; weak D call: TRBD2 (5 bases). This CDR3 is 16 amino acids long. Looked up from germline, CDR1 is MNHNS and CDR2 is SASEGT. V was cut by 6 bases and J by 1 base, with 15 bases left in between. CDR3: CASRATDEGNTGELFF. The CDR3 coding sequence is TGTGCCAGCAGGGCTACGGACGAGGGGAACACCGGGGAGCTGTTTTTT.

This clonotype was counted a few times. The CDR3, as DNA: TGTGCCAGCAGTTTTTTGGGGGCGAGAGAGCTGTTTTTT. Amino acids: CASSFLGARELFF. The chain combines TRBV28 with TRBJ2-2; D might be TRBD1 (6 bases). CDR3 size: 13 residues. V lost 3 bases to trimming and J lost 11 bases, with 13 bases between them. Germline loops: CDR1 MDHEN, CDR2 SYDVKM. The full variable domain, in which reference TRBV28 and TRBJ2-2 provide the parts outside the CDR3, is DVKVTQSSRYLVKRTGEKVFLECVQDMDHENMFWYRQDPGLGLRLIYFSYDVKMKEKGDIPEGYSVSREKKERFSLILESASTNQTSMYLCASSFLGARELFFGEGSRLTVL.

This clonotype was counted at least ten times. The gene calls are TRBV20-1 and TRBJ2-3; the match to TRBD2 covers 11 bases. The CDR3 is made up of 18 amino acids. Looked up from germline, CDR1 is DFQATT and CDR2 is SNEGSKA (reference sequence). V shed 3 bases and J 4 bases; nucleotides not matched to a gene: 15. CDR3 in amino acids: CSARPRGVTSGSSDTQYF. CDR3 DNA sequence: TGCAGTGCTAGGCCCCGGGGGGTTACTAGCGGGAGCTCAGATACGCAGTATTTT.

The V and J genes are TRBV2 and TRBJ1-5; D ambiguous. CDR1 is SNHLY, CDR2 FYNNEI, per germline. CDR3 length: 14 residues. The ends were cut back, 6 bases at V and 0 bases at J, with 9 bases in the middle. CDR3 in DNA: TGTGCCAGCAGGGAACATAATAGCAATCAGCCCCAGCATTTT. This gives the protein CASREHNSNQPQHF.